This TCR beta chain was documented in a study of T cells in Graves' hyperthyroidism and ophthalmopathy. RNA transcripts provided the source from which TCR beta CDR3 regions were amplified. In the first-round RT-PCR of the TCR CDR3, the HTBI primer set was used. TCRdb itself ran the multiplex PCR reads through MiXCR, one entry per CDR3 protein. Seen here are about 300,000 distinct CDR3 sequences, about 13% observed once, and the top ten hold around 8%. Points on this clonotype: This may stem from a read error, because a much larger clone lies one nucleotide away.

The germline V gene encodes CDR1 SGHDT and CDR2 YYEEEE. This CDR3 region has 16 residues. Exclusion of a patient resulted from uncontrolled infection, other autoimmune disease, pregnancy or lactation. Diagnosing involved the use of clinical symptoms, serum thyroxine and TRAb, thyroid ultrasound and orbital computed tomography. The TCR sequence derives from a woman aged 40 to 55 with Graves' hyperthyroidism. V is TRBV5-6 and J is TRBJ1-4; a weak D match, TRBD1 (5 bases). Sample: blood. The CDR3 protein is CASSPGVSVTNGKLFF. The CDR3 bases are TGTGCCAGCAGCCCGGGGGTCTCGGTGACAAATGGAAAACTGTTTTTT.